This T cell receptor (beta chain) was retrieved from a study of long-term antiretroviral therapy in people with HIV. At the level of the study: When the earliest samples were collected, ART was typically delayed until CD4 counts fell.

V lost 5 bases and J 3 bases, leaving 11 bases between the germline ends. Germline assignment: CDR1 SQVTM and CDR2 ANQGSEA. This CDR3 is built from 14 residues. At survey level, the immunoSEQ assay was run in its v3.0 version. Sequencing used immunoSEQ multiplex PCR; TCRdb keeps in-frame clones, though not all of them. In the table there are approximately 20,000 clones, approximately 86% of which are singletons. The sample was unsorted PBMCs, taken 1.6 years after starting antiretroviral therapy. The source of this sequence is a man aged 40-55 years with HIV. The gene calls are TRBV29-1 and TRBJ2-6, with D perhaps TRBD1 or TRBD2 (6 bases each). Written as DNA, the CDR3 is TGCAGCGTTAGTGAGGGGGGTGGGGCCAACGTCCTGACTTTC. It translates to CSVSEGGGANVLTF.